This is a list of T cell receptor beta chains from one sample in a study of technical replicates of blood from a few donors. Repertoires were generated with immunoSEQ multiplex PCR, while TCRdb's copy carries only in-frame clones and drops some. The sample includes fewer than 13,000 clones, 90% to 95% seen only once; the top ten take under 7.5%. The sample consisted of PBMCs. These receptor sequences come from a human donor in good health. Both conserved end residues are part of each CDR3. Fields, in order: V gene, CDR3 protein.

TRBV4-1 CASSQETRGETQYF
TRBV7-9 CASSFPSGSSTDTQYF
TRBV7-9 CASSLGSGQNLREQYF
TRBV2 CASSTGQGSSEQYF
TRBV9 CASSVTTGEYEQFF
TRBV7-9 CASSLAYRQDSLGPGELFF
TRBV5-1 CASSIGTSGSQTQYF
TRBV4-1 CASSQDRRQGAYEQYF
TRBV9 CASSGPGLAGGELFF
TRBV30 CAWSTFGGRVTAEAFF
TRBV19 CASREQGQGPYEQYF
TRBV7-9 CASTLQETQYF
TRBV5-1 CASSLGTLAADTQYF
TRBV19 CASSIDPEGTEAFF
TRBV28 CASMTGGRLNTEAFF
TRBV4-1 CASSQDHLSSGSIDTDTQYF
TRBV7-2 CASSLGVTYEQYF
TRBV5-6 CASSLERGGYNEQFF
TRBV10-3 CAISPRDTYEQYF
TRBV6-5 CASSLQGYEQYF
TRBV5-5 CASSLVLAYEDTQYF
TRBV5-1 CASSPRTGLDTEAFF
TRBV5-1 CASSFLAGGASTDTQYF
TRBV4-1 CASSTQLAGEGNEQFF
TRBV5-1 CASSLEGREGTDTQYF
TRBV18 CASSPLEAQNTEAFF
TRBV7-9 CASGGQGSAEAFF
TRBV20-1 CSARQRYEQYF
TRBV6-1 CASSREEHTEAFF
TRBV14 CASSRWDRGDEKLFF
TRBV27 CASSFGANTEAFF
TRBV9 CASSPRLVDTEAFF
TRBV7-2 CASSLAGGLDTEAFF
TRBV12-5 CASGSAGVAHEQYF
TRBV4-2 CASSQDQIGTADTQYF
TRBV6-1 CASSEGQDTQYF
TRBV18 CASLPNSGGTNEQFF
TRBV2 CASSAGTSGRAGTDTQYF
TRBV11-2 CASSLGLAENTGELFF
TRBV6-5 CASSSGTDTQYF
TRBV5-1 CASSPPPAGAANEQFF
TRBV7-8 CASMRRTSGRAGETQYF
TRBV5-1 CASSGTGTGAKNIQYF
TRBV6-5 CASSDRGFGEQYF
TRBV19 CASRSGSYNEQFF
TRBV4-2 CASSQDRGQGADF
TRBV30 CAWSSGNNEKLFF
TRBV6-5 CASRATGGVQYF
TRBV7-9 CASRPSGADTQYF
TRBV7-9 CASRREGPTDTQYF
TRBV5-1 CASSSAGTGEQETQYF